A single sample is the source of the 5 T cell receptor beta chains below, sequenced in a study of T cell changes during pregnancy in multiple sclerosis (dated by TCRdb to the late 2010s). Libraries were made using the immunoSEQ multiplex PCR assay. TCRdb retrieved this table from immuneACCESS and kept in-frame rearrangements only. Not all clones are present; in checked studies, unresolved V genes account for under half, and no reason is known for the remainder. Within this sample are roughly 69,000 clones, with about nine tenths of them counted one time only. In total, the top ten clones hold more than 1.4% of the sample. This specimen was peripheral blood, taken in the second trimester of pregnancy. The receptors were gathered from a female donor with multiple sclerosis, enrolled in a pregnancy study.

This chain links TRBV2 with TRBJ1-2, with D perhaps TRBD1 (6 bases). There are 16 residues in the CDR3. Germline-derived CDR1 and CDR2 are SNHLY and FYNNEI. The ends were cut back, 4 bases at V and 8 bases at J, with 23 bases in the middle. CDR3 amino acids: CASSVGTGKVLGGYTF. DNA of the CDR3: TGTGCCAGCAGTGTTGGTACAGGGAAGGTCTTGGGCGGCTACACCTTC. Drawing the rest from reference TRBV2 and TRBJ1-2, the complete variable domain is EPEVTQTPSHQVTQMGQEVILRCVPISNHLYFYWYRQILGQKVEFLVSFYNNEISEKSEIFDDQFSVERPDGSNFTLKIRSTKLEDSAMYFCASSVGTGKVLGGYTFGSGTRLTVV.

This clone showed up just a few times. The J gene is TRBJ2-7, the V gene TRBV7-8; 8 bases fit TRBD1. CDR1 and CDR2 (germline): SGHVS, FQNEAQ. The CDR3 covers 14 residues. V trimming: 5 bases; J trimming: 5 bases; junction bases outside the gene matches: 8. The CDR3 region is CASSPWTGSDEQYF. For the CDR3, the DNA is TGTGCCAGCAGCCCTTGGACAGGGTCTGACGAGCAGTACTTC. The whole variable domain, remainder taken from reference TRBV7-8 and TRBJ2-7, is GAGVSQSPRYKVAKRGQDVALRCDPISGHVSLFWYQQALGQGPEFLTYFQNEAQLDKSGLPSDRFFAERPEGSVSTLKIQRTQQEDSAVYLCASSPWTGSDEQYFGPGTRLTVT.

The gene calls are TRBV11-3 and TRBJ1-1; D uncertain. Germline CDR1 reads SGHNT; CDR2 reads YENEEA. The CDR3 consists of 13 residues. The germline V and J ends were trimmed by 3 bases and 6 bases, with 11 bases remaining between them. The CDR3 is CASSLGGEAEAFF. DNA for the CDR3: TGTGCCAGCAGCTTGGGCGGGGAAGCTGAAGCTTTCTTT.

This chain uses TRBV30 with TRBJ1-5, with no clear D. V was shortened by 7 bases and J by 5 bases, with 15 bases between the two germline ends. The CDR3 is 13 amino acids. CDR1 and CDR2 (germline): GTSNPN, SVGIG (reference sequence). The CDR3 is CAYNHQEDQPQHF. In DNA form, the CDR3 reads TGTGCCTACAACCACCAGGAGGATCAGCCCCAGCATTTT.

The rearrangement links TRBV11-2 to TRBJ2-2, with D perhaps matching TRBD2 (5 bases). The germline gives CDR1 SGHAT, CDR2 FQNNGV. V lost 5 bases and J lost 5, with 9 bases in between. The CDR3 loop spans 13 amino acids. In nucleotides, the CDR3 is TGTGCCAGCAGCAACACGGGGACCGGGGAGCTGTTTTTT. It encodes CASSNTGTGELFF. Complete variable domain (other parts from reference TRBV11-2 and TRBJ2-2): EAGVAQSPRYKIIEKRQSVAFWCNPISGHATLYWYQQILGQGPKLLIQFQNNGVVDDSQLPKDRFSAERLKGVDSTLKIQPAKLEDSAVYLCASSNTGTGELFFGEGSRLTVL.